This T cell receptor (beta chain) is from a study of vaccination effects on CD4 cells after COVID-19. Study details: Each person got two doses of an mRNA SARS-CoV-2 vaccine, BNT162b2 or mRNA-1273.

In regard to this clone: Its antigen is currently unknown.

General study results and limits: Infection- and vaccine-induced clones contracted markedly late after vaccination.

The assay was immunoSEQ multiplex PCR, and TCRdb's table has in-frame clones only and misses some. The sample carries approximately 31,000 clones, 70% recorded once. Scientists isolated CD4+ T cells after an approximately ten-day culture period ended. Each vaccine recipient was nucleocapsid antibody negative and had no prior SARS-CoV-2 infection. Replacing half the medium with IL-2 medium was done on days 3 and 7. Germline-derived CDR1 and CDR2 are SGHKS and YYEKEE (reference sequence). The length of the CDR3 is 13 residues. The V gene lost 0 bases and the J gene lost 0 bases, with 3 bases spanning the gap.

Sample: CD4+ T cells from PBMCs cultured without peptide, taken before COVID-19 vaccination. The chain combines TRBV5-5 with TRBJ1-1; D ambiguous. The receptor was isolated from a human donor who received a COVID-19 vaccine. The CDR3 region has the DNA TGTGCCAGCAGCTTGGGGGTGAACACTGAAGCTTTCTTT. Encoded protein: CASSLGVNTEAFF.